Sequencing of this TCR beta chain was carried out in a study of T cell clonotyping in hematopoietic cell transplantation (dated by TCRdb to about 2021). About the investigation overall: Recipient samples taken before transplant were obtained following cytoreduction. A total of 110 to 150 blood samples were collected in the study from about 40 consecutive transplant recipients and their related donors. Recruitment of patients was conducted between late 2015 and early 2017, and follow-up was continued until late 2020 or death. General findings and caveats noted by the study authors: Recipient repertoires showed only a small fraction of overlap with donor repertoires, and over 95% appeared de novo at the given depth. Donor and pretransplant recipient Inverse Simpson Index values predicted broader posttransplant TCR repertoire diversity. The sample size was limited and the cells went unsorted, which meant the CD4 and CD8 repertoire contributions could not be told apart. A decrease in recipient TCR diversity was observed after transplant, and a progressive increase in pathologically expanded clonotypes was seen from day 30 to day 180.

With the immunoSEQ assay, which is a bias-controlled multiplex PCR relying on V- and J-specific primers, TCR beta CDR3 regions were amplified from genomic DNA. In a second PCR step, the CDR3 amplicons were tagged with a proprietary barcode plus Illumina adapter sequences. An Illumina MiSeq instrument was used for sequencing of the CDR3 libraries. For the original study's pipeline: immunoSEQ Analyzer 3.0 was used for export and quality control, with R Bioconductor and Immunarch used for downstream analyses. Only productive rearrangements within the normalized downsampled data set were used in the calculation of repertoire metrics. Clonotypes larger than 5 templates in the normalized cohort were defined as pathologically expanded. The Inverse Simpson Index served as the measure of repertoire diversity. To capture all clonotypes, the CMV-specificity analyses were run on the non-normalized data set. Not all clones reach the TCRdb copy of this immuneACCESS table, which keeps in-frame sequences only. Checked studies attribute under half of the gap to unresolved V genes and leave the rest unexplained. The DNA gave D and trimming, while V, J and clone size come from that table. The sample includes about 9,200 clones, with about 90% observed a single time. Less than 35% of the sample comes from the top ten.

With respect to this clone: This receptor's antigen is unknown. Within one base of it there is no much larger clone, and no base qualities were kept.

The time point label for this specimen denotes: recipient sample about 28 days before transplant, after cytoreduction. Blood from recipients was drawn roughly 28 days before transplant, then again at days 30, 100 and 180 after transplant. Nuclei Lysis Solution was used to extract genomic DNA from fresh or cryopreserved unfractionated peripheral blood mononuclear cells. V lost 5 bases and J lost 7 bases, and the count of bases not matched to a germline gene is 6. The CDR3 numbers 14 residues from cysteine through phenylalanine. Solely the CDR3 DNA is kept, with 42 bases framed from the first base. CDR1 LNHDA and CDR2 SQIVND are derived from the germline V gene (reference sequence).

The rearrangement combines TRBV19 with TRBJ2-1; 9 bases in the middle match TRBD2. The sequence was obtained from a woman aged 55-70 years with acute myeloid leukemia. Some clones in this sample may be carry-over from other donors' samples. The sequenced sample was peripheral blood mononuclear cells, obtained before stem cell transplant. The CDR3: CASSPSTSGNEQFF. In nucleotide form, the sequence is TGTGCCAGTAGTCCCTCGACTAGCGGAAATGAGCAGTTCTTC.